The following is a TCR beta chain sequence with its context. This sample is drawn from a study of T cell changes during pregnancy in multiple sclerosis. The data were produced by immunoSEQ multiplex PCR, yet TCRdb's version contains in-frame clones alone and is incomplete. The table includes approximately 30,000 clones, roughly 90% detected once. V lost 4 bases and J lost 0; bases outside the gene matches: 1. Per the germline V gene, CDR1 is MNHEY and CDR2 is SMNVEV (reference sequence). The CDR3 is 14 residues long. Sequences were derived from CD8+ T cells from peripheral blood mononuclear cells, sampled in the first trimester of pregnancy. The clonotype originates from a female donor with multiple sclerosis, enrolled in a pregnancy study. The V gene is TRBV27, the J gene TRBJ2-3; 7 nucleotides match TRBD1. In nucleotides, the CDR3 is TGTGCCAGCAGTTCGGGACAGAGCACAGATACGCAGTATTTT. It is translated as CASSSGQSTDTQYF.